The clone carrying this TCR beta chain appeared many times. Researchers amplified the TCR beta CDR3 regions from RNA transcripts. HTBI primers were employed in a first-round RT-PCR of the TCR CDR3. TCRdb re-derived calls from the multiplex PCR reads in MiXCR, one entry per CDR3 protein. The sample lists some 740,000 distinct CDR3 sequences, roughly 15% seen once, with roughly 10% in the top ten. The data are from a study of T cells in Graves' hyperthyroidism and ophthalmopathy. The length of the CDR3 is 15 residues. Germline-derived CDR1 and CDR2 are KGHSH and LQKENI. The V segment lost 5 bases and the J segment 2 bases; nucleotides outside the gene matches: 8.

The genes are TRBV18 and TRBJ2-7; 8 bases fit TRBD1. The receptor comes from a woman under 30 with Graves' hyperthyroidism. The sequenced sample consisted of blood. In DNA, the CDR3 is TGTGCCAGCTCAAATAAGACAGGGGCCACCTACGAGCAGTACTTC. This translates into CASSNKTGATYEQYF. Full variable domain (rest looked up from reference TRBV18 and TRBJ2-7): NAGVMQNPRHLVRRRGQEARLRCSPMKGHSHVYWYRQLPEEGLKFMVYLQKENIIDESGMPKERFSAEFPKEGPSILRIQQVVRGDSAAYFCASSNKTGATYEQYFGPGTRLTVT.